This TCR beta chain was documented in a study of blood T cell repertoires in COVID-19. Method: immunoSEQ multiplex PCR; TCRdb's copy keeps in-frame clones and lacks some. There are 280,000 or so clones in the sample; 70% to 90% occur only once, and around 5.8% lies in the top ten. Germline V gene lookup returns CDR1 MGHDK and CDR2 SYGVNS. Trimming took off 3 bases at V and 4 bases at J, with 18 bases between the two ends. CDR3 length: 16 amino acids. The chain is built from TRBV25-1 and TRBJ2-5, with D tentatively TRBD2 (6 bases). This receptor was identified in a woman between 35 and 50 years old who had recovered from COVID-19. Sequences were obtained from PBMCs or T cells enriched from blood (not recorded which). The CDR3 sequence is CASSEASGLLGETQYF. Here the CDR3 DNA reads TGTGCCAGCAGTGAGGCTTCGGGACTCCTGGGAGAGACCCAGTACTTC.